This T cell receptor beta chain is drawn from a study of blood T cells in healthy people across ages. Alongside a J-beta primer mix, a sample-barcoded 5' primer served in a second PCR lasting about 6 to 11 cycles. TCRdb processed the 5' RACE reads anew with MiXCR; each CDR3 protein has one entry. The data hold approximately 800,000 distinct CDR3 sequences, with about 46% observed a single time. The sequence derives from an elderly man in good health. The sequenced material came from blood.

CDR3 amino acids: CSARRDDDQETQYF. The CDR3 region has the DNA TGCAGTGCTAGAAGGGACGACGACCAAGAGACCCAGTACTTC. The chain couples TRBV20-1 to TRBJ2-5; D is possibly TRBD1 or TRBD2 (5 bases each). CDR3 length: 14 residues. Germline V gene lookup returns CDR1 DFQATT and CDR2 SNEGSKA (reference sequence). Trimming took 2 bases from V and 0 from J, leaving 10 bases between them.